A selection of T cell receptor beta chains follows, all from one sample in a study of blood T cell repertoires in COVID-19. Clones were read by immunoSEQ multiplex PCR, and TCRdb kept only the in-frame ones, dropping some. The table shows under 200,000 clones, with more than 70% occurring only once. Sequences were obtained from PBMCs or T cells enriched from blood (not recorded which). The receptors shown here come from a woman aged 50 to 60 in a cohort exposed to, infected with or recovered from COVID-19 (not recorded which). The CDR3 runs from the conserved cysteine through the conserved F or W. D genes are given only for firm matches. The size of a clone is reported for some rows only, either as once, few or many, or as a class for expanded clones.

TRBJ1-1 TRBV7-8 - - TGTGCCAGCAGCTTAGTTGTAGCTGAAGCTTTCTTT CASSLVVAEAFF
TRBJ1-4 TRBV27 - - TGTGCCAGCAGCCGCCCGGGGGCTAATGAAAAACTGTTTTTT CASSRPGANEKLFF
TRBJ2-2 TRBV9 - - TGTGCCAGCAGCGTAGCGCCTCGGGGGGCAGGAGACCAAGGGGTAACCGGGGAGCTGTTTTTT CASSVAPRGAGDQGVTGELFF
TRBJ2-2 TRBV9 few TRBD2 TGTGCCAGCAGCGTCCTAGCGGGGGGGCGAGACACCGGGGAGCTGTTTTTT CASSVLAGGRDTGELFF
TRBJ1-1 TRBV6-5 once TRBD1 TGTGCCAGCCAGGGGGGCACTGAAGCTTTCTTT CASQGGTEAFF
TRBJ2-1 TRBV27 - - TGTGCCAGCAGTTTGACAGGACGAGGGGGTGAGCAGTTCTTC CASSLTGRGGEQFF
TRBJ2-3 TRBV29-1 - - TGCAGCGTTGAAGATGGGACTGGACTACGTCATACGCAGTATTTT CSVEDGTGLRHTQYF
TRBJ1-2 TRBV6-5 - TRBD1 TGTGCCAGCAGACGGGACAGGGGCTACTATGGCTACACCTTC CASRRDRGYYGYTF
TRBJ2-4 TRBV5-4 - - TGTGCCAGCAGCTTGGCGTCTACCGGGGTCAAAAACATTCAGTACTTC CASSLASTGVKNIQYF
TRBJ2-2 TRBV7-3 few TRBD2 TGTGCCAGCAGCTTATTGAGCGGGAGTACTCCCGGGGAGCTGTTTTTT CASSLLSGSTPGELFF
TRBJ2-5 TRBV28 - TRBD2 TGTGCCAGCAGTTCGGGGGGGCGAGAGACCCAGTACTTC CASSSGGRETQYF
TRBJ2-1 TRBV19 - - TGTGCCAGTAGCCCCTCTAGAAAAGGGAGTGAGCAGTTCTTC CASSPSRKGSEQFF
TRBJ2-7 TRBV28 - TRBD2 TGTGCCAGCACTACGGCAGAGGTAGCGGGAAGCCACGAGCAGTACTTC CASTTAEVAGSHEQYF
TRBJ2-7 TRBV19 - - TGTGCCAGTAGTATGTTACAGGGTTCCCACTACGAGCAGTACTTC CASSMLQGSHYEQYF
TRBJ2-2 TRBV5-1 - TRBD2 TGCGCCAGCAGCGAGGTAGCGGGGACGAACACCGGGGAGCTGTTTTTT CASSEVAGTNTGELFF
TRBJ1-5 TRBV5-1 - - TGCGCCAGCAGCTTGGAGGGTAGCGGATCCAATCAGCCCCAGCATTTT CASSLEGSGSNQPQHF
TRBJ1-6 TRBV4-1 - - TGCGCCAGCAGCCAAGTCGGGACGGGGGATAATTCACCCCTCCACTTT CASSQVGTGDNSPLHF
TRBJ1-2 TRBV7-6 - - TGTGCCAGCAGCCAGCGGACCGGAGGCTACACCTTC CASSQRTGGYTF
TRBJ2-3 TRBV7-2 - TRBD2 TGTGCCAGCAGACTAGCGGGGGGCACAGATACGCAGTATTTT CASRLAGGTDTQYF
TRBJ2-5 TRBV20-1 - - TGCAGTGCGTCGGAGCCGACCCAGTACTTC CSASEPTQYF
TRBJ2-3 TRBV7-9 - - TGTGCCAGCAGCTTAGCCGGGACACATAGCACAGATACGCAGTATTTT CASSLAGTHSTDTQYF
TRBJ1-4 TRBV19 - - TGTGCCAGTAGTATCTCCGTTAATGAAAAACTGTTTTTT CASSISVNEKLFF
TRBJ2-2 TRBV18 - - TGTGCCAGCTCACCACGGGGAGACACCGGGGAGCTGTTTTTT CASSPRGDTGELFF
TRBJ2-7 TRBV6-5 few - TGTGCCAGCACGTTGGGTAGGGGTTTTAGGGCGCAGCAGTACTTC CASTLGRGFRAQQYF
TRBJ2-3 TRBV6-4 - - TGTGCCAGCAGTAAAGACAGTCGACTAGGGGGCCCAGATACGCAGTATTTT CASSKDSRLGGPDTQYF
TRBJ2-7 TRBV28 - TRBD1 TGTGCCAGCAGTTTATACGGGACAGGGCTATACGAGCAGTACTTC CASSLYGTGLYEQYF
TRBJ1-5 TRBV20-1 - TRBD1 TGCAGTGCTAGTGGGGGACAGGGGAAGAATGATCAGCCCCAGCATTTT CSASGGQGKNDQPQHF
TRBJ1-3 TRBV18 - - TGTGCCAGCTCACCAAGCGGGGACTCTGGAAACACCATATATTTT CASSPSGDSGNTIYF
TRBJ1-5 TRBV29-1 - TRBD1 TGCAGCGTTGCGGCAGACCGGGACAGGGGACAGCCCCAGCATTTT CSVAADRDRGQPQHF
TRBJ2-3 TRBV4-2 - - TGTGCCAGCAGCCAAGTAAGGGGCGGGAACACAGATACGCAGTATTTT CASSQVRGGNTDTQYF
TRBJ2-5 TRBV7-2 - TRBD2 TGTGCCAGCAGCCCATCGGGACTAGCGGGAGAGACCCAGTACTTC CASSPSGLAGETQYF
TRBJ1-1 TRBV14 - TRBD1 TGTGCCAGCAGGCGGGGACAGGGGGCCGGTATTACTGAAGCTTTCTTT CASRRGQGAGITEAFF
TRBJ1-1 TRBV27 - - TGTGCCAGCAGTATCAGGGCGGCGGGGACTGAAGCTTTCTTT CASSIRAAGTEAFF
TRBJ2-7 TRBV13 - - TGTGCCAGCAGCTTAGTTGCAGTTCCACGGGGGAAGTACTTC CASSLVAVPRGKYF
TRBJ2-2 TRBV11-2 - - TGTGCCAGCAGCTTAGCGGTGGCCGGGGAGCTGTTTTTT CASSLAVAGELFF
TRBJ1-1 TRBV12-3/TRBV12-4 - - TGTGCCAGCAGTTTCCGGGTCTCGTCTGAAGCTTTCTTT CASSFRVSSEAFF
TRBJ1-5 TRBV29-1 - TRBD1 TGCAGCGTTGTCACAGGGGTTTTGGAGCCCCAGCATTTT CSVVTGVLEPQHF
TRBJ2-5 TRBV7-9 - - TGTGCCAGCAGCCCGAGGGTACTGGGGTCTAGTCGGCTGGAGACCCAGTACTTC CASSPRVLGSSRLETQYF
TRBJ2-1 TRBV19 - - TGTGCCAGTAGTATATTGTCAGGACACGCTGAGCAGTTCTTC CASSILSGHAEQFF
TRBJ1-1 TRBV19 - - TGTGCCAGTAGGATTCGGGACACCTACACTGAAGCTTTCTTT CASRIRDTYTEAFF
TRBJ1-5 TRBV2 - - TGTGCCAGCAGTGAAGGCAGGGAGGGTTATCAGCCCCAGCATTTT CASSEGREGYQPQHF
TRBJ1-1 TRBV5-1 - - TGCGCCAGCAGCTTTACCGGGAACACTGAAGCTTTCTTT CASSFTGNTEAFF
TRBJ2-7 TRBV5-6 - TRBD2 TGTGCCAGCAGCTTCACTCGGTTAGCGGGTTCTTACGAGCAGTACTTC CASSFTRLAGSYEQYF
TRBJ2-6 TRBV7-3 - - TGTGCCAGCAGTTCCAGCCAGGGTTCTGGGGCCAACGTCCTGACTTTC CASSSSQGSGANVLTF
TRBJ2-1 TRBV6-5 - TRBD1 TGTGCCAGCAGGGACAGGCAATCCTACAATGAGCAGTTCTTC CASRDRQSYNEQFF